The rows below give T cell receptor beta chains drawn from one sample of a study of OX40 agonist ivuxolimab in advanced cancers. Some clones are missing from TCRdb's copy, which holds only in-frame ones; the method was immunoSEQ multiplex PCR. The table has approximately 92,000 clones, roughly 95% seen once; the top ten hold 2% to 2.5%. Sequencing used CD4+ or CD8+ T cells sorted from blood, obtained in a trial of the OX40 agonist ivuxolimab. Source of these receptors: an adult with an advanced solid tumor such as melanoma, head and neck, liver or kidney cancer. Both conserved end residues are part of each CDR3. The order of the fields is J gene, V gene, clone size, CDR3 protein. Size tells how often a clone was seen (once, few, many) or the class of an expanded clone, and some rows leave it out.

J gene: TRBJ1-5
V gene: TRBV19
clone size: few
CDR3 protein: CASSILAGNQPQHF

J gene: TRBJ2-3
V gene: TRBV13
clone size: -
CDR3 protein: CASSLSWGGRTDTQYF

J gene: TRBJ2-4
V gene: TRBV7-8
clone size: -
CDR3 protein: CASSLGQRLAKNIQYF

J gene: TRBJ2-7
V gene: TRBV7-9
clone size: -
CDR3 protein: CASSLVRYPYEQYF

J gene: TRBJ1-1
V gene: TRBV5-4
clone size: -
CDR3 protein: CASGNFLGTEAFF

J gene: TRBJ1-5
V gene: TRBV27
clone size: -
CDR3 protein: CASSLFGESGQPQHF

J gene: TRBJ2-2
V gene: TRBV28
clone size: -
CDR3 protein: CASSFRVSGSGELFF

J gene: TRBJ2-5
V gene: TRBV7-8
clone size: -
CDR3 protein: CASSPTVPYQETQYF

J gene: TRBJ2-2
V gene: TRBV5-4
clone size: -
CDR3 protein: CASSLDYGELFF

J gene: TRBJ1-1
V gene: TRBV6-5
clone size: -
CDR3 protein: CASSPAPGASEAFF

J gene: TRBJ2-1
V gene: TRBV29-1
clone size: -
CDR3 protein: CSVENNEQFF

J gene: TRBJ2-1
V gene: TRBV28
clone size: -
CDR3 protein: CASSLGPGTGRGNEQFF

J gene: TRBJ2-5
V gene: TRBV6-5
clone size: -
CDR3 protein: CASRTGRATETQYF

J gene: -
V gene: TRBV7-6
clone size: once
CDR3 protein: CASSLGGGTYEQYF

J gene: TRBJ1-3
V gene: TRBV7-2
clone size: -
CDR3 protein: CASSLDSGPGNTIYF

J gene: TRBJ2-7
V gene: TRBV5-1
clone size: -
CDR3 protein: CASSLPRDSYSYEQYF

J gene: TRBJ2-3
V gene: TRBV28
clone size: -
CDR3 protein: CASLRRGGVDTQYF

J gene: TRBJ1-4
V gene: TRBV7-9
clone size: -
CDR3 protein: CASSQVEGRAEKLFF

J gene: TRBJ2-3
V gene: TRBV15
clone size: -
CDR3 protein: CATSRGTGTSGRAADTQYF

J gene: TRBJ2-2
V gene: TRBV4-1
clone size: -
CDR3 protein: CASRPPLALPGELFF

J gene: TRBJ2-2
V gene: TRBV14
clone size: -
CDR3 protein: CASSLTSGVPPGELFF

J gene: TRBJ1-3
V gene: TRBV7-8
clone size: -
CDR3 protein: CASNRGLSDTIYF

J gene: TRBJ2-3
V gene: TRBV2
clone size: -
CDR3 protein: CASSELGDSTDTQYF

J gene: TRBJ2-3
V gene: TRBV9
clone size: -
CDR3 protein: CASSVLGDTTDTQYF